These T cell receptor beta chains were read from a single sample in a study of human thymus T cells. TCRdb keeps only in-frame clones here, not all; method: immunoSEQ multiplex PCR. This table has approximately 49,000 clones, over 90% appearing once. Specimen: blood. These receptors were taken from a girl under three years old with a congenital heart defect but otherwise immunologically healthy. The CDR3 runs from the conserved cysteine through the conserved F or W. Fields, in order: clone size, D gene, J gene, V gene, CDR3 DNA, CDR3 protein. The D gene is left open where the match is weak. Some rows mark clone size as missing; the rest say once, few, many or name a class of expanded clone.

NA | NA | TRBJ2-4 | TRBV28 | TGTGCCAGCAGTTTAGCCACTCAAGCCAAAAACATTCAGTACTTC | CASSLATQAKNIQYF
few | NA | TRBJ1-1 | TRBV19 | TGTGCCAGTGGTATGGGACCGATGAACACTGAAGCTTTCTTT | CASGMGPMNTEAFF
NA | NA | TRBJ2-1 | TRBV5-6 | TGTGCCAGCAGCTTGCTCGAGAAAGGGCCCTACAATGAGCAGTTCTTC | CASSLLEKGPYNEQFF
once | TRBD2 | TRBJ2-2 | TRBV2 | TGTGCCAGCATCTCGCTCGGACTAGCGGATACCGGGGAGCTGTTTTTT | CASISLGLADTGELFF
NA | TRBD1 | TRBJ1-2 | TRBV5-6 | TGTGCCAGCAGCTGGGGACAGCCGGGTAGCGGGGGCTACACCTTC | CASSWGQPGSGGYTF
NA | NA | TRBJ1-1 | TRBV5-1 | TGCGCCAGCAGCACCTCCAGGGACACTGAAGCTTTCTTT | CASSTSRDTEAFF
NA | NA | TRBJ1-3 | TRBV4-2 | TGTGCCAGCAGCCAAGACAGGGCCTCTGGAAACACCATATATTTT | CASSQDRASGNTIYF
NA | NA | TRBJ2-6 | TRBV9 | TGTGCCAGCAGCGCACCGAGGGGTTCCGGGGCCAACGTCCTGACTTTC | CASSAPRGSGANVLTF
NA | NA | TRBJ2-7 | TRBV7-6 | TGTGCCAGCAGCTTAGAGGACGGGACACTCTACGAGCAGTACTTC | CASSLEDGTLYEQYF
NA | NA | TRBJ2-7 | TRBV5-1 | TGCGCCAGCAGCCCCGGCATGGGCCGAGCCTACGAGCAGTACTTC | CASSPGMGRAYEQYF
NA | NA | TRBJ1-2 | TRBV7-8 | TGTGCCAGCAGCTGGGGGAAACAGGGAGGCTATGGCTACACCTTC | CASSWGKQGGYGYTF
NA | NA | TRBJ1-2 | TRBV30 | TGTGCCTGGAGTGTAAGTCAGGGCGGTGACGGCTACACCTTC | CAWSVSQGGDGYTF